This T cell receptor (beta chain) was recorded in a study of graft-versus-host responses after intestinal transplantation. Across the study: Anti-thymocyte globulin was used for induction in all recipients, who then took tacrolimus and steroids for approximately 3 years. Points from the study as a whole: The study associated peak circulating GvH clone levels with early post-transplant HvG declines.

Here immunoSEQ multiplex PCR was the method, and the copy in TCRdb shows in-frame clones only, minus some. The sample includes tens of thousands of clones, roughly nine tenths seen only once; the top ten take 0.5%. Germline lookup yields CDR1 MNHEY and CDR2 SMNVEV (reference sequence). CDR3 length: 16 amino acids. Trimming shortened V by 4 bases and J by 0 bases, and 10 bases separated the two germline ends. Comment on this clone: What it recognizes is unknown.

This specimen was unstimulated CD8+ T cells sorted from spleen or lymph node cells, taken before intestinal transplant. The chain employs TRBV27 and TRBJ2-6, with D perhaps matching TRBD2 (5 bases). This receptor was taken from a human donor who received an intestinal transplant. In DNA, the CDR3 is TGTGCCAGCAGTTCGGACGGGATCTCTGGGGCCAACGTCCTGACTTTC. Protein sequence: CASSSDGISGANVLTF.